These 6 T cell receptor beta chains were sequenced from one sample in a study of blood T cell repertoires in COVID-19. Profiled with immunoSEQ multiplex PCR; TCRdb holds only in-frame clones, not every one. This table has 300,000 to 400,000 clones, around 89% appearing once. Sequenced material: PBMCs or T cells enriched from blood (not recorded which). Receptors originate from a man younger than 30 who had recovered from COVID-19.

V gene TRBV7-9 combines with J gene TRBJ1-6; 10 nucleotides agree with TRBD1. V shed 4 bases, J shed 11 bases, and the junction held 5 bases outside the gene matches. This CDR3 has 14 amino acids. CDR1 is SEHNR, CDR2 FQNEAQ, per germline (reference sequence). CDR3 region: CASSSDRGLTPLHF. The CDR3 DNA follows: TGTGCCAGCAGCTCAGACAGGGGGCTAACACCCCTCCACTTT.

The chain recombines TRBV30 with TRBJ1-2; D might be TRBD1 (5 bases). The V end lost 1 base, the J end lost 8 bases, and 11 bases lay between the germline ends. This CDR3 has 12 amino acids. CDR1 is GTSNPN, CDR2 SVGIG, per germline (reference sequence). The CDR3 reads CAWSAQGYGYTF. The CDR3 DNA is TGTGCCTGGAGTGCCCAGGGTTACGGCTACACCTTC.

The rearrangement joins TRBV19 to TRBJ2-1, with D perhaps matching TRBD1 (5 bases). CDR1 LNHDA and CDR2 SQIVND come from the germline V gene (reference sequence). V was trimmed by 4 bases and J by 9 bases, leaving 13 bases between them. CDR3 length: 13 residues. The CDR3 is CASSKFWQGEQFF. The DNA of the CDR3 is TGTGCCAGTAGTAAGTTCTGGCAGGGTGAGCAGTTCTTC. The full variable domain, completed using reference TRBV19 and TRBJ2-1, is DGGITQSPKYLFRKEGQNVTLSCEQNLNHDAMYWYRQDPGQGLRLIYYSQIVNDFQKGDIAEGYSVSREKKESFPLTVTSAQKNPTAFYLCASSKFWQGEQFFGPGTRLTVL.

This chain links TRBV27 with TRBJ1-6, with TRBD1 identical over 7 bases. The J segment lost 5 bases and the V segment lost 8 bases, leaving 12 bases of the junction unmatched. The CDR3 totals 16 residues. Germline V CDR1 and CDR2: MNHEY, SMNVEV (reference sequence). CDR3 in amino acids: CASCLEGTAHNSPLHF. DNA for the CDR3: TGTGCCAGCTGCCTCGAGGGGACAGCTCATAATTCACCCCTCCACTTT.

The chain has TRBV7-9 and TRBJ2-3, with a possible D match to TRBD1 (6 bases). Per the germline V gene, CDR1 is SEHNR and CDR2 is FQNEAQ (reference sequence). Trimming took 3 bases from V and 3 from J, leaving 19 bases between them. This CDR3 is built from 17 residues. This CDR3 reads CASSFSYRGGVTDTQYF. The CDR3 DNA reads TGTGCCAGCAGCTTTTCCTACCGAGGGGGAGTTACAGATACGCAGTATTTT.

The gene calls are TRBV7-6 and TRBJ1-2; TRBD1 matches 7 bases. The CDR3 contains 16 residues. V lost 2 bases and J lost 5; bases outside the gene matches: 11. The germline CDR1 and CDR2 sequences are SGHVS and FNYEAQ. CDR3 amino acids: CASSLYRDSSHYGYTF. The CDR3 DNA sequence: TGTGCCAGCAGCTTATACAGGGACAGCTCCCATTATGGCTACACCTTC. Full variable domain (remainder filled in from reference TRBV7-6 and TRBJ1-2): GAGVSQSPRYKVTKRGQDVALRCDPISGHVSLYWYRQALGQGPEFLTYFNYEAQQDKSGLPNDRFSAERPEGSISTLTIQRTEQRDSAMYRCASSLYRDSSHYGYTFGSGTRLTVV.